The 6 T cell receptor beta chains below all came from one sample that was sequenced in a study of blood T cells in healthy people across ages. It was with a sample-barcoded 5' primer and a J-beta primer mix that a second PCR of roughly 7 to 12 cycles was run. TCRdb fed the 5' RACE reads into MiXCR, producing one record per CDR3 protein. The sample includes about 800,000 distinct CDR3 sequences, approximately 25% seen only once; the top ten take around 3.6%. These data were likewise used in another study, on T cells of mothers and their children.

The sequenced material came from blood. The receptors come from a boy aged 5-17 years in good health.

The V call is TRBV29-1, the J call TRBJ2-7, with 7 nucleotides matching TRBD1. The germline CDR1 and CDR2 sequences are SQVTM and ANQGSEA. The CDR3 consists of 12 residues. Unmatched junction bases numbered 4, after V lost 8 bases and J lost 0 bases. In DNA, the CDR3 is TGCAGCTTCAGGGGGTACTCCTACGAGCAGTACTTC. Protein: CSFRGYSYEQYF.

CDR3 protein: CASGGRTQETQYF. The CDR3 nucleotides are TGTGCCAGCGGCGGCCGAACTCAAGAGACCCAGTACTTC. The genes are TRBV28 and TRBJ2-5; no clear D gene. Trimming took off 8 bases at V and 2 bases at J, with 12 bases between the two ends. CDR3 size: 13 residues. Per the germline V gene, CDR1 is MDHEN and CDR2 is SYDVKM.

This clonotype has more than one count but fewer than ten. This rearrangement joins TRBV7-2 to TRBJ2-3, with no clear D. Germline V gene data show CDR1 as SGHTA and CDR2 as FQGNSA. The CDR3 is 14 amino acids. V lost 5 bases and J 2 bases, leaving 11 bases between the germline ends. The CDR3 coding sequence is TGTGCCAGCAGCCAGGCTTTTCCCACAGATACGCAGTATTTT. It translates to CASSQAFPTDTQYF.

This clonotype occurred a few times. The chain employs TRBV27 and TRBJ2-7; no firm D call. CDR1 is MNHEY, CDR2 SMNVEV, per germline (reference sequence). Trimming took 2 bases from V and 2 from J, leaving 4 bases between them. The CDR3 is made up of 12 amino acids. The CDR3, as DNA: TGTGCCAGCAGTTTACCAACCTACGAGCAGTACTTC. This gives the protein CASSLPTYEQYF.

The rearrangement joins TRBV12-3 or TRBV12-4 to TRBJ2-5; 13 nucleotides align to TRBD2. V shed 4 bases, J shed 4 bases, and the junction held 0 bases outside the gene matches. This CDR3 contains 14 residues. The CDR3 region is CASSWTSGRETQYF. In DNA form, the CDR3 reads TGTGCCAGCAGTTGGACTAGCGGGAGAGAGACCCAGTACTTC.

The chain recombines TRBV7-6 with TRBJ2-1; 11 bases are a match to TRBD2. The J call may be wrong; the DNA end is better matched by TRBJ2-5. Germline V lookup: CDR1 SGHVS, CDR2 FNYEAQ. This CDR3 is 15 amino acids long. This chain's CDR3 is CASSVTSGEQETQYF. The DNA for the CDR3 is TGTGCCAGCAGCGTGACTAGCGGGGAGCAAGAGACCCAGTACTTC.